Following are 12 T cell receptor beta chains from one sample sequenced in a study of neurological immune-mediated disorders. TCRdb independently ran MiXCR on the 5' RACE reads; one entry per CDR3 protein. Counted here are some 15,000 distinct CDR3 sequences, around 3.4% occurring once; the ten biggest clones make up just over 20%. Sequenced: CD8+ T cells from blood. The receptors originated from a woman in her forties in good health.

This clonotype showed up many times. The chain has TRBV4-1 and TRBJ2-2, with 9 positions matching TRBD2. The junction had 5 bases not matched to a gene; V was cut back by 0 bases and J by 3 bases. Germline V gene lookup returns CDR1 MGHRA and CDR2 YSYEKL. CDR3 length: 17 residues. CDR3 sequence (DNA): TGCGCCAGCAGCCAAGATTTGACTAGCGGTGACACCGGGGAGCTGTTTTTT. Translation: CASSQDLTSGDTGELFF.

This clonotype has a count of ten or more. The chain combines TRBV28 with TRBJ2-3; D might be TRBD2 (6 bases). Germline V gives CDR1 MDHEN, CDR2 SYDVKM. This CDR3 is 16 amino acids long. Between the trimmed V and J ends, which lost 6 bases and 0 bases, there was a span of 16 bases. CDR3 amino acids: CASRLLQAGSTDTQYF. The CDR3 DNA reads TGTGCCAGCAGACTCCTACAAGCGGGTAGCACAGATACGCAGTATTTT.

This clonotype appeared many times. The gene calls are TRBV6-5 and TRBJ1-1; D gene unclear. Per germline, CDR1 MNHEY and CDR2 SVGAGI. The CDR3 runs to 14 residues. V was cut by 5 bases and J by 6 bases, with 16 bases left in between. The CDR3 DNA follows: TGTGCCAGCAGTGAACAGCTTACCGACGCTGAAGCTTTCTTT. This encodes CASSEQLTDAEAFF.

This clonotype was seen repeatedly, ten times or more. The rearrangement uses TRBV7-8 and TRBJ1-5; 10 bases are a match to TRBD1. Germline V CDR1 and CDR2: SGHVS, FQNEAQ. The CDR3 length is 20 residues. The J segment lost 1 base and the V segment lost 5 bases, leaving 17 bases of the junction unmatched. The chain's CDR3 is CASSLRAGTGAFLSNQPQHF. The CDR3, as DNA: TGTGCCAGCAGCCTACGCGCCGGGACAGGGGCCTTCTTAAGCAATCAGCCCCAGCATTTT.

This clonotype was counted many times. The rearrangement uses TRBV6-1 and TRBJ1-2; the D is unclear. CDR1 is MNHNS and CDR2 is SASEGT in the germline V gene. The CDR3 contains 14 residues. Trimming took off 5 bases at V and 4 bases at J, with 14 bases between the two ends. This CDR3 reads CASSPSDVPYGYTF. The CDR3 coding sequence is TGTGCCAGCAGTCCTTCCGACGTACCCTATGGCTACACCTTC.

This clonotype was seen ten or more times. The chain links TRBV6-2 or TRBV6-3 to TRBJ1-1; D perhaps matches TRBD1 (5 bases). CDR1 is MNHEY, CDR2 SVGEGT, per germline. The CDR3 contains 13 residues. V was cut by 5 bases and J by 11 bases, with 18 bases left in between. CDR3 sequence reads: CASSRGEAADAFF. The CDR3 bases are TGTGCCAGCAGTCGGGGGGAGGCCGCGGATGCTTTCTTT.

This clonotype was detected many times. The rearrangement links TRBV20-1 to TRBJ2-3; D is undetermined. The CDR3 length is 19 residues. Germline V gives CDR1 DFQATT, CDR2 SNEGSKA (reference sequence). V lost 0 bases and J lost 6, with 28 bases in between. The CDR3 sequence: CSARDYHVGSPARSDTQYF. CDR3 coding DNA: TGCAGTGCTAGAGATTACCACGTGGGCTCCCCTGCTAGGTCTGATACGCAGTATTTT.

This clonotype was seen more than once but under ten times. The CDR3 loop is CASSKPNRTGFNANTGELFF. CDR3 in DNA: TGCGCCAGCAGCAAACCGAATCGGACAGGGTTTAATGCGAACACCGGGGAGCTGTTTTTT. The chain couples TRBV5-1 to TRBJ2-2, with 8 bases that match TRBD1. CDR3 length: 20 residues. Germline CDR1 SGHRS, CDR2 YFSETQ. The V segment lost 4 bases and the J segment 0 bases; nucleotides outside the gene matches: 17.

This clonotype appeared many times. The CDR3 region is CASSPGSHLAFF. The CDR3 DNA reads TGTGCCAGCAGCCCGGGATCACACCTAGCTTTCTTT. The chain uses TRBV6-5 and TRBJ1-1; D remains unclear. V lost 6 bases and J lost 10, with 15 bases in between. The CDR3 loop spans 12 amino acids. Germline CDR1 is MNHEY and CDR2 is SVGAGI.

This clonotype was recorded many times. The genes are TRBV28 and TRBJ2-1, with 10 bases identical to TRBD2. The CDR3 covers 16 residues. V trimming: 4 bases; J trimming: 4 bases; junction bases outside the gene matches: 7. CDR1 is MDHEN, CDR2 SYDVKM, per germline. This chain's CDR3 is CASSSDTSGMYNEQFF. Here the CDR3 DNA reads TGTGCCAGCAGTTCCGACACTAGCGGGATGTACAATGAGCAGTTCTTC.

This clonotype was counted ten times or more. CDR3 nucleotides: TGTGCCAGCAGCTCCGCCCCTAGCAGCTACGAGCAGTACTTC. It specifies CASSSAPSSYEQYF. The chain uses TRBV11-2 and TRBJ2-7, with TRBD2 as a possible D gene (5 bases). This CDR3 is 14 amino acids long. Germline V CDR1 and CDR2: SGHAT, FQNNGV. Trimming took off 4 bases at V and 3 bases at J, with 13 bases between the two ends.

The table lists this clonotype with many counts. The chain combines TRBV11-2 with TRBJ2-7; D gene ambiguous. Trimming removed 5 bases from V and 7 bases from J, with 9 bases in between. CDR1 and CDR2 (germline): SGHAT, FQNNGV. The CDR3 has 11 amino acids. This CDR3 is CASSPPGEQYF. For the CDR3, the DNA is TGTGCCAGCAGCCCCCCCGGAGAGCAGTACTTC.